This T cell receptor beta chain was sequenced for a study of T cells in women clearing cervical HPV infection (dated by TCRdb to between 2017 and 2018). About the study as a whole: Cases were approximately 25 women with histologically confirmed HPV16-related CIN3 or worse, including 2 invasive cancers. The approximately 23 controls were women who cleared a single incident HPV16 infection within 12 months without developing precancer or cancer. Blood from cases was drawn at the visit where the lesion was first identified, while blood from controls was drawn once the infection was no longer detected. Among cases, blood sampling occurred a median of about 150 days after lesion detection, with an interquartile range of about 90 to 230 days. Since HLA typing was available for only a few women, HLA type could not be ruled out as a confounder. The exploratory proof-of-principle case-control study was nested within the Guanacaste HPV Natural History Study in Costa Rica and compared TCR repertoires across cervical HPV16 outcomes. Cases were matched to controls by age within five years and by the year the sample was collected. A median age of approximately 32 years was observed in cases versus under 40 in controls, and no significant differences in baseline characteristics were found. In the parent cohort, 10,049 women aged 18 or older were enrolled in Guanacaste, Costa Rica, during about 1992 to 1994 and were followed for more than 6 years. Five blinded duplicates per group were added as quality controls, giving some 60 samples: some 50 participants and 10 replicates. The paper as a whole reports these results and caveats: Because of the cross-sectional design, the study could not determine whether the associations came before infection or resulted from infection, and neither effector/memory subsets nor HPV-specific T cells were isolated. T-cell numbers per sample were unknown, so richness differences could reflect varying T-cell content rather than repertoire biology. Cases were distinguished from controls with an estimated AUC of approximately 0.8 by random forest classifiers combining richness and V gene abundances. Significantly higher TCR repertoire richness was observed in CIN3+ cases than in controls across sequencing depths, whereas no difference in evenness was found. Cases had lower TRBV6-7 relative abundance than controls (about 0.1% versus 0.15%; Bonferroni P = 0.0008).

TCR beta CDR3 regions were amplified by multiplex PCR from an average of about 1,100 ng genomic DNA per sample using the immunoSEQ assay. The assay corrected primer bias using a complete synthetic TCR repertoire to establish an amplification baseline. The amplicons were sequenced using the Illumina platform. Per the authors' processing: Error correction of the sequences involved clustering with frequency ratios plus a modified nearest-neighbor algorithm, after which the sequences were analyzed in the immunoSEQ Analyzer using IMGT gene definitions. TCR richness and evenness were averaged over 20 rarefaction repeats at each rarefaction depth, excluding samples with fewer sequences than the depth. Wilcoxon rank sum tests with FDR correction were used to compare relative abundances of V, D and J genes between the groups. For the blinded duplicates, the intraclass correlation was nearly 96% for TCR richness and averaged 76.4% across more than 60 gene segments. Entries here come from immuneACCESS through TCRdb and include only in-frame sequences with V and J called. Some clones fail to appear in such tables; in the studies checked, an unresolved V gene covers under half of the shortfall, and the cause of the remainder is unknown. V and J calls and clone size are copied from that table; D and trimming were computed from the DNA. The sample has fewer than 40,000 clones on record. More than 4% of the sample goes to the ten largest clones.

Every participant had a single incident cervical HPV16 infection, and women with prevalent HPV16 infections were excluded. Cervical HPV DNA was detected with MY09/MY11 PCR, and genotyping was done by dot-blot hybridization. Less than 19 mL of heparinized blood was centrifuged, after which the buffy coat was aliquoted, frozen at -30 degrees C, and then stored at -80 degrees C. QIAGEN kits were used to extract genomic DNA from buffy coat specimens. The CDR3 contains 15 residues, cysteine and phenylalanine counted. Of the CDR3's DNA, 36 bases were read; they are in frame from base 1. V is pared back by 6 bases and J by 5 bases, with 20 bases lying between the germline termini. The germline V gene (reference sequence) specifies SEHNR as CDR1 and FQNEAQ as CDR2. Note on this clone: Its antigen is currently not known. The missing CDR3 end, 3 residues past where the read stops, is filled in from the germline J gene.

The TCR sequence derives from a woman between 18 and 75 years old with a cervical HPV16 infection that either progressed to CIN3+ or cleared (not recorded which). The V and J genes are TRBV7-9 and TRBJ2-7; the D region may be TRBD1 or TRBD2, each matching 7 bases equally. Sequencing used blood buffy coat. The covered CDR3 bases are TGTGCCAGCAGGGGGGAGGGGGCCAGGACGAACGAG. This codes for CASRGEGARTNE. The CDR3 reads in full as CASRGEGARTNEQYF.